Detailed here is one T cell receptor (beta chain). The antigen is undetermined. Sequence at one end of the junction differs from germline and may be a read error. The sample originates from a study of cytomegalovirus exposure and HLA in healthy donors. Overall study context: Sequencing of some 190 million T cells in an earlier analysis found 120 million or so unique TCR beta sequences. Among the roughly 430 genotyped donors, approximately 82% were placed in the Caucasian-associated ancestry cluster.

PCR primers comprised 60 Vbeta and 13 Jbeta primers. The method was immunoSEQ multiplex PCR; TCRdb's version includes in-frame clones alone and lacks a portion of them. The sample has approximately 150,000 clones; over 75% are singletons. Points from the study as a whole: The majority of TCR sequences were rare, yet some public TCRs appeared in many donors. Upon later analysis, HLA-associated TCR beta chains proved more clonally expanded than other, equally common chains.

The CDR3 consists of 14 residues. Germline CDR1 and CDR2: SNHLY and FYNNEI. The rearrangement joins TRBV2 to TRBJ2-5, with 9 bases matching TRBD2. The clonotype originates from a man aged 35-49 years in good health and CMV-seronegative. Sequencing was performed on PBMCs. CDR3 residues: CASREGTSYGTQYF. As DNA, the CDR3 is TGTGCCAGCAGGGAAGGGACTAGCTACGGGACCCAGTACTTC.